The entry below describes one T cell receptor beta chain. Runs used v3.0 of the immunoSEQ assay and were done at survey level. The method was immunoSEQ multiplex PCR; TCRdb's version includes in-frame clones alone and lacks a portion of them. Found here are 20,000 to 25,000 clones, around four fifths of them singletons; the top ten hold about 12%. These data are taken from a study of long-term antiretroviral therapy in people with HIV. Participants who had HIV were, without exception, treated in the United States. The sequencing used unsorted PBMCs, collected 1.6 years after starting antiretroviral therapy. The TCR sequence derives from a middle-aged man with HIV.

This CDR3 is CASSLAVSSYNEQFF. The CDR3 region has the DNA TGTGCCAGCAGCTTAGCCGTAAGCTCCTACAATGAGCAGTTCTTC. The chain couples TRBV7-2 to TRBJ2-1, with no clear D. CDR3 size: 15 residues. V was shortened by 0 bases and J by 0 bases, with 6 bases between the two germline ends. The germline V gene has CDR1 SGHTA and CDR2 FQGNSA.